This paragraph covers one T cell receptor (beta chain) sequence. The antigen remains undetermined. The data were obtained in a study of beta chain features in type 1 diabetes. Across the study: Regarding age, gender and cell yields, patients proved similar to healthy donors.

The sequenced template was cDNA made from the entire isolated RNA. Deep immunoSEQ sequencing covered naive, central memory and regulatory T cell samples. The repertoire was sequenced with immunoSEQ multiplex PCR; TCRdb's copy has only in-frame clones and lacks some. The sample has about 240,000 clones, roughly 14% seen once. This CDR3 spans 15 amino acids. CDR1 SEHNR and CDR2 FQNEAQ come from the germline V gene (reference sequence). V was clipped by 0 bases and J by 2 bases, with 10 bases between them. General study findings and limits: There was a moderate but significant shortening of TCRB CDR3s in all four CD4+ subsets of Type 1 diabetes patients.

Sequenced input: naive CD4+ T cells from blood. The rearrangement uses TRBV7-9 and TRBJ1-1, with D unclear. The sequence was obtained from a man aged 25-45 years with type 1 diabetes. CDR3 region: CASSLAGGINTEAFF. CDR3 bases: TGTGCCAGCAGCTTAGCCGGCGGCATAAACACTGAAGCTTTCTTT.